These 17 T cell receptor beta chains came from one sample sequenced in a study of technical replicates of blood from several donors. The table came from immunoSEQ multiplex PCR; TCRdb's copy has only in-frame clones and leaves some out. This sample has approximately 12,000 clones, with around 91% found just once. Sequences were obtained from PBMCs. The origin of the receptors is a human donor in good health.

This clone was observed once. V is TRBV6-1 and J is TRBJ1-3; TRBD1 aligns across 7 bases. This CDR3 is 16 amino acids long. Per germline, CDR1 MNHNS and CDR2 SASEGT. Trimming took 3 bases from V and 4 from J; bases not matched to a gene: 9. This CDR3 reads CASSEAGGPWGNTIYF. Here the CDR3 DNA reads TGTGCCAGCAGTGAGGCAGGGGGTCCTTGGGGAAACACCATATATTTT.

The chain recombines TRBV7-9 with TRBJ2-1; perhaps TRBD2 as D (6 bases). Germline lookup yields CDR1 SEHNR and CDR2 FQNEAQ (reference sequence). This CDR3 spans 15 amino acids. Trimming shortened V by 5 bases and J by 6 bases, and 17 bases separated the two germline ends. CDR3 in DNA: TGTGCCAGCAGCGCCTCCGGGACTGGGGGCAATGAGCAGTTCTTC. Protein: CASSASGTGGNEQFF. Based on the CDR3 plus reference TRBV7-9 and TRBJ2-1, the full variable domain is DTGVSQNPRHKITKRGQNVTFRCDPISEHNRLYWYRQTLGQGPEFLTYFQNEAQLEKSRLLSDRFSAERPKGSFSTLEIQRTEQGDSAMYLCASSASGTGGNEQFFGPGTRLTVL.

The V gene is TRBV7-9, the J gene TRBJ1-5; 9 bases line up with TRBD1. This CDR3 is built from 16 residues. J lost 6 bases, V lost 4 bases, and 10 bases had no gene match. Germline-derived CDR1 and CDR2 are SEHNR and FQNEAQ (reference sequence). The CDR3 reads CASSSFDRGTSQPQHF. The CDR3 coding sequence is TGTGCCAGCAGCTCGTTTGACAGGGGGACGAGTCAGCCCCAGCATTTT.

The rearrangement joins TRBV19 to TRBJ2-7; 10 positions match TRBD2. The trim removed 6 bases at V and 1 base at J, leaving 3 bases unmatched. Germline V gives CDR1 LNHDA, CDR2 SQIVND (reference sequence). CDR3 length equals 14 residues. CDR3 loop: CASRSSGSSYEQYF. Written as DNA, the CDR3 is TGTGCCAGTAGGTCTAGCGGGAGTTCCTACGAGCAGTACTTC.

This clone has just one count. The genes are TRBV11-2 and TRBJ2-5; D unresolved. Germline V gene lookup returns CDR1 SGHAT and CDR2 FQNNGV. The CDR3 has 14 amino acids. Trimming pared 4 bases from V and 0 bases from J, leaving 9 bases between. The CDR3 DNA reads as TGTGCCAGCAGCTCCCAACTACACCAAGAGACCCAGTACTTC. Translation: CASSSQLHQETQYF. The full variable domain, in which reference TRBV11-2 and TRBJ2-5 provide the parts outside the CDR3, is EAGVAQSPRYKIIEKRQSVAFWCNPISGHATLYWYQQILGQGPKLLIQFQNNGVVDDSQLPKDRFSAERLKGVDSTLKIQPAKLEDSAVYLCASSSQLHQETQYFGPGTRLLVL.

The chain uses TRBV7-9 and TRBJ2-7; D unresolved. With 1 base removed from V and 1 base from J, the gap between germline ends came to 11 bases. From germline, CDR1 is SEHNR and CDR2 FQNEAQ (reference sequence). The CDR3 consists of 15 residues. Here the CDR3 reads CASSLVIDNSYEQYF. CDR3 sequence (DNA): TGTGCCAGCAGCTTAGTTATCGACAATTCCTACGAGCAGTACTTC.

This rearrangement joins TRBV30 to TRBJ1-2; 10 positions match TRBD1. This CDR3 spans 11 amino acids. Germline CDR1 reads GTSNPN; CDR2 reads SVGIG (reference sequence). J lost 10 bases, V lost 8 bases, and 7 bases had no gene match. CDR3 coding DNA: TGTGCCGACGGACAGGGGGGTGTCTACACCTTC. This translates into CADGQGGVYTF.

The V gene is TRBV7-3, the J gene TRBJ1-1; TRBD1 aligns across 7 bases. CDR1 and CDR2 (germline): SGHTA, FQGTGA. The CDR3 loop spans 12 amino acids. Trimming cost V 5 bases and J 11 bases; bases outside gene matches: 8. CDR3 protein: CASSKTGYAAFF. CDR3 nucleotide sequence: TGTGCCAGCAGCAAGACAGGGTATGCGGCTTTCTTT.

J is TRBJ1-2 and V is TRBV30; D not certain. Trimming left V 6 bases short and J 0 bases short, with 11 bases between. Germline CDR1 and CDR2: GTSNPN and SVGIG (reference sequence). The CDR3 consists of 13 residues. As DNA, the CDR3 is TGTGCCTGCTCTCCCGGGACTAACTATGGCTACACCTTC. It translates to CACSPGTNYGYTF.

CDR3 sequence (DNA): TGTGCCTGGAACGGAGGTGGGGCAGGGGTTCAGCCCCAGCATTTT. It translates to CAWNGGGAGVQPQHF. The rearrangement uses TRBV30 and TRBJ1-5; maybe TRBD1 (6 bases). CDR3 length: 15 residues. Trimming cost V 4 bases and J 6 bases, with 19 bases left between them. Germline V CDR1 and CDR2: GTSNPN, SVGIG (reference sequence).

V is TRBV29-1 and J is TRBJ2-3; D might be TRBD1 (5 bases). This CDR3 is 14 amino acids long. V lost 2 bases, J lost 3 bases, and 12 bases lay in between. In germline, CDR1 is SQVTM, CDR2 ANQGSEA. The CDR3 DNA is TGCAGCGTTGAACAGGGATTTTTGACAGATACGCAGTATTTT. Residues: CSVEQGFLTDTQYF.

V is TRBV2 and J is TRBJ2-2, with 8 bases lining up with TRBD1. The CDR3 is made up of 15 amino acids. The germline CDR1 and CDR2 sequences are SNHLY and FYNNEI. Trimming at V came to 5 bases and at J to 1 base, leaving 3 bases not matched to a gene. The CDR3 DNA is TGTGCCAGCAGTTCCGGGACAGGGAACACCGGGGAGCTGTTTTTT. This sequence encodes CASSSGTGNTGELFF.

The rearrangement joins TRBV7-8 to TRBJ2-7; TRBD2 might be the D (5 bases). Germline V gene data show CDR1 as SGHVS and CDR2 as FQNEAQ. CDR3 size: 12 residues. V was pared by 3 bases and J by 5 bases, with 8 bases between. The CDR3 sequence: CASSLSSNEQYF. As DNA, the CDR3 is TGTGCCAGCAGCTTGTCTAGCAACGAGCAGTACTTC.

This sequence joins TRBV10-3 and TRBJ1-3; D might be TRBD1 (5 bases). This CDR3 region has 16 residues. Germline V CDR1 and CDR2: ENHRY, SYGVKD. V was pared by 11 bases and J by 0 bases, with 20 bases between. CDR3: CAAGGVGTHSGNTIYF. The DNA of the CDR3 is TGTGCCGCCGGGGGGGTAGGGACCCACTCTGGAAACACCATATATTTT.

The rearrangement joins TRBV29-1 to TRBJ2-1, with 13 bases that match TRBD2. Germline V gene data show CDR1 as SQVTM and CDR2 as ANQGSEA. This CDR3 has 16 amino acids. Losses at the gene ends were 4 bases for V and 7 bases for J; bases not matched to a gene: 10. The CDR3 loop reads CSVAGWTSGSLNEQFF. The CDR3 region has the DNA TGCAGCGTTGCCGGTTGGACTAGCGGGAGTTTAAATGAGCAGTTCTTC.

This clone showed up just once. This sequence joins TRBV5-1 and TRBJ2-5; 8 bases fit TRBD2. Germline V gives CDR1 SGHRS, CDR2 YFSETQ. There are 17 residues in the CDR3. Losses at the gene ends were 0 bases for V and 3 bases for J; bases not matched to a gene: 10. This CDR3 is CASSLGYGGRLKETQYF. The CDR3 DNA reads as TGCGCCAGCAGCTTGGGTTACGGCGGGAGGCTAAAAGAGACCCAGTACTTC. Combining the CDR3 with reference TRBV5-1 and TRBJ2-5 gives the whole variable domain KAGVTQTPRYLIKTRGQQVTLSCSPISGHRSVSWYQQTPGQGLQFLFEYFSETQRNKGNFPGRFSGRQFSNSRSEMNVSTLELGDSALYLCASSLGYGGRLKETQYFGPGTRLLVL.

The rearrangement uses TRBV5-1 and TRBJ1-2, with D perhaps TRBD1 (6 bases). Germline CDR1 is SGHRS and CDR2 is YFSETQ. The CDR3 sequence is 12 residues long. V dropped 5 bases and J dropped 7 bases, with 12 bases sitting between them. DNA of the CDR3: TGCGCCAGCAGTTCAGGGGAAGTTGGCTACACCTTC. Translating it yields CASSSGEVGYTF.